Shown below are 28 T cell receptor beta chains from a single sample sequenced in a study of cytomegalovirus exposure and HLA in healthy donors. PCR used 60 Vbeta primers and 13 Jbeta primers. The protocol was immunoSEQ multiplex PCR, while the TCRdb copy is restricted to in-frame clones and leaves out a portion. The table has 110,000 to 150,000 clones, around 79% seen once. Material for sequencing was PBMCs. The origin of the receptors is a male donor in good health and CMV-seronegative.

The chain joins TRBV14 to TRBJ1-1; no clear D. This CDR3 region has 15 residues. The V gene lost 3 bases and the J gene lost 1 base, with 12 bases spanning the gap. Germline lookup yields CDR1 SGHDN and CDR2 FVKESK. The CDR3 protein is CASSHPTEGNTEAFF. Written as DNA, the CDR3 is TGTGCCAGCAGCCACCCCACAGAAGGGAACACTGAAGCTTTCTTT.

This chain connects TRBV7-2 to TRBJ2-7; a weak D match, TRBD2 (6 bases). The CDR3 runs to 14 residues. Germline V CDR1 and CDR2: SGHTA, FQGNSA. Trimming removed 5 bases from V and 3 bases from J, with 14 bases in between. Written as DNA, the CDR3 is TGTGCCAGCAGCCCCAACGGGGGAGTCTACGAGCAGTACTTC. This codes for CASSPNGGVYEQYF.

J is TRBJ2-2 and V is TRBV11-2, with 11 bases matching TRBD1. CDR1 is SGHAT, CDR2 FQNNGV, per germline. The CDR3 runs to 15 residues. V dropped 1 base and J dropped 6; count of bases not matched to a gene: 1. The chain's CDR3 is CASSLVGQGAGELFF. DNA for the CDR3: TGTGCCAGCAGCTTAGTGGGACAGGGGGCCGGGGAGCTGTTTTTT.

CDR3: CASSQSWTGGCGYTF. CDR3 nucleotide sequence: TGCGCCAGCAGTCAATCGTGGACAGGGGGTTGTGGCTACACCTTC. The chain combines TRBV23-1 with TRBJ1-2, with 10 bases matching TRBD1. TRBV23-1 qualifies as an ORF whose function is uncertain. CDR3 length: 15 residues. V shed 0 bases and J 7 bases; nucleotides not matched to a gene: 5.

Worth noting for this clone: This sample also contains other DNA sequences that code for the same CDR3. The chain uses TRBV19 and TRBJ2-1, with a tentative D call TRBD1 (6 bases). V was cut by 7 bases and J by 1 base, with 11 bases left in between. The length of the CDR3 is 14 residues. The V gene's germline CDR1 is LNHDA and CDR2 SQIVND (reference sequence). CDR3 coding DNA: TGTGCCAGTACTACAGGGAGTTCCTACAATGAGCAGTTCTTC. As protein: CASTTGSSYNEQFF.

This clone was counted a few times. The V and J genes are TRBV7-9 and TRBJ2-2, with 7 positions matching TRBD2. The CDR3 length is 15 residues. Per germline, CDR1 SEHNR and CDR2 FQNEAQ (reference sequence). V was pared by 5 bases and J by 4 bases, with 7 bases of the junction left unmatched. CDR3: CASSPGGSATGELFF. CDR3 DNA sequence: TGTGCCAGCAGCCCCGGGGGGTCGGCCACCGGGGAGCTGTTTTTT.

This rearrangement joins TRBV29-1 to TRBJ1-2; D uncertain. Looked up from germline, CDR1 is SQVTM and CDR2 is ANQGSEA. V was clipped by 0 bases and J by 8 bases, with 10 bases between them. The CDR3 loop spans 12 amino acids. CDR3 residues: CSVEDGLSGYTF. In nucleotides, the CDR3 is TGCAGCGTTGAAGATGGGCTGTCCGGCTACACCTTC.

The chain has TRBV6-1 and TRBJ2-7; 8 bases fit TRBD2. With 0 bases clipped from V and 3 bases from J, the junction kept 4 bases outside the gene matches. CDR1 is MNHNS, CDR2 SASEGT, per germline. This CDR3 comprises 15 residues. CDR3 DNA sequence: TGTGCCAGCAGTGAAGCGTCGGGGGGGGGCTACGAGCAGTACTTC. Translated, it gives CASSEASGGGYEQYF.

The chain carries TRBV19 and TRBJ2-2, with 11 bases lining up with TRBD2. The CDR3 extends over 16 amino acids. Germline V gene data show CDR1 as LNHDA and CDR2 as SQIVND (reference sequence). The junction had 2 bases not matched to a gene; V was cut back by 1 base and J by 4 bases. CDR3 region: CASSIGLAGGTGELFF. CDR3 sequence (DNA): TGTGCCAGTAGTATAGGGCTAGCGGGAGGCACCGGGGAGCTGTTTTTT.

The rearrangement uses TRBV2 and TRBJ1-4; 10 bases are a match to TRBD1. The CDR3 has 15 residues. Trimming cost V 3 bases and J 7 bases; bases outside gene matches: 5. CDR1 is SNHLY and CDR2 is FYNNEI in the germline V gene. This CDR3 reads CASSEGQGQSEKLFF. The CDR3 nucleotides are TGTGCCAGCAGTGAGGGACAGGGGCAAAGTGAAAAACTGTTTTTT.

This clone has a single count. This chain's CDR3 is CSVETVLLAEAFF. The CDR3 DNA reads as TGCAGCGTCGAGACAGTTCTTTTGGCTGAAGCTTTCTTT. This chain links TRBV29-1 with TRBJ1-1, with a possible D match to TRBD1 (5 bases). The V end was cut by 6 bases, the J end by 6 bases, with 17 bases between. Germline V gene sequence: CDR1 SQVTM, CDR2 ANQGSEA. This CDR3 has 13 amino acids.

For the CDR3, the DNA is TGTGCCAGTAGTATTGACAGGGGAAGGTCACCCCTCCACTTT. This gives the protein CASSIDRGRSPLHF. This chain links TRBV19 with TRBJ1-6; TRBD1 matches 8 bases. The junction had 5 bases not matched to a gene; V was cut back by 3 bases and J by 10 bases. The CDR3 runs to 14 residues. Germline V CDR1 and CDR2: LNHDA, SQIVND (reference sequence).

The chain uses TRBV6-5 and TRBJ1-2, with TRBD1 matching 9 bases. Germline CDR1 reads MNHEY; CDR2 reads SVGAGI. CDR3 length: 15 amino acids. Trimming took 0 bases from V and 7 from J; bases not matched to a gene: 6. The CDR3 DNA reads as TGTGCCAGCAGTTACTCTAACAGGGGGCTTGGTGGCTACACCTTC. Amino acid sequence: CASSYSNRGLGGYTF.

This sequence joins TRBV5-1 and TRBJ1-4; D might be TRBD1 (6 bases). The CDR3 contains 16 residues. Germline V gene sequence: CDR1 SGHRS, CDR2 YFSETQ. Trimming pared 4 bases from V and 8 bases from J, leaving 21 bases between. CDR3 region: CASSAWARGEGEKLFF. CDR3 nucleotides: TGCGCCAGCAGCGCTTGGGCCAGGGGCGAAGGAGAAAAACTGTTTTTT. Full variable domain (remainder filled in from reference TRBV5-1 and TRBJ1-4): KAGVTQTPRYLIKTRGQQVTLSCSPISGHRSVSWYQQTPGQGLQFLFEYFSETQRNKGNFPGRFSGRQFSNSRSEMNVSTLELGDSALYLCASSAWARGEGEKLFFGSGTQLSVL.

This clone was detected once. The J gene is TRBJ2-1, the V gene TRBV11-2; tentatively, D is TRBD2 (6 bases). The CDR3 is 13 residues long. The germline V gene encodes CDR1 SGHAT and CDR2 FQNNGV. V was shortened by 4 bases and J by 8 bases, with 12 bases between the two germline ends. The CDR3, as DNA: TGTGCCAGCAGCTCCGGACTATATGATGAGCAGTTCTTC. This gives the protein CASSSGLYDEQFF.

V usage is TRBV12-5 and J usage is TRBJ2-5; the match to TRBD2 covers 8 bases. CDR3 size: 15 residues. V shed 6 bases, J shed 4 bases, and the junction held 10 bases outside the gene matches. Germline V lookup: CDR1 LGHNT, CDR2 FRNRAP. CDR3 loop: CASGTRSGAGETQYF. The CDR3 nucleotides read TGTGCTAGTGGCACCCGTAGCGGGGCGGGAGAGACCCAGTACTTC.

This CDR3 reads CASSAPGKPANSPLHF. CDR3 coding DNA: TGTGCCAGCAGCGCCCCAGGTAAACCGGCGAATTCACCCCTCCACTTT. The chain links TRBV9 to TRBJ1-6, with D unresolved. V dropped 3 bases and J dropped 7 bases, with 17 bases sitting between them. The CDR3 totals 16 residues. Germline V gives CDR1 SGDLS, CDR2 YYNGEE.

The V gene is TRBV6-5, the J gene TRBJ1-5; no firm D call. Trimming shortened V by 5 bases and J by 3 bases, and 11 bases separated the two germline ends. This CDR3 region has 14 residues. CDR1 is MNHEY and CDR2 is SVGAGI in the germline V gene. The CDR3 is CASSNWAFNQPQHF. As DNA, the CDR3 is TGTGCCAGCAGTAACTGGGCCTTCAATCAGCCCCAGCATTTT.

The chain has TRBV7-6 and TRBJ1-4; TRBD1 matches 9 bases. Per the germline V gene, CDR1 is SGHVS and CDR2 is FNYEAQ. This CDR3 has 17 residues. V lost 4 bases to trimming and J lost 4 bases; unmatched junction nucleotides: 10. CDR3 DNA: TGTGCCAGCAGCTACACCGGGACAGGGTGGGTTAATGAAAAACTGTTTTTT. Its translation: CASSYTGTGWVNEKLFF.

The chain combines TRBV2 with TRBJ2-7; D perhaps matches TRBD2 (5 bases). The CDR3 sequence is 15 residues long. Germline loops: CDR1 SNHLY, CDR2 FYNNEI. Trimming took off 4 bases at V and 4 bases at J, with 17 bases between the two ends. CDR3 in amino acids: CASSVGWENRYEQYF. The CDR3 bases are TGTGCCAGCAGTGTGGGGTGGGAGAATAGGTACGAGCAGTACTTC.

This clone has just one count. V gene TRBV15 combines with J gene TRBJ1-1; TRBD1 matches at 11 bases. CDR3 length: 13 amino acids. V shed 3 bases and J 6 bases; nucleotides not matched to a gene: 0. From germline, CDR1 is LNHNV and CDR2 YYDKDF (reference sequence). The CDR3, as DNA: TGTGCCACCAGCAGGGGACAGGGGGCTGAAGCTTTCTTT. Its protein product is CATSRGQGAEAFF.

In this sample, this clone turned up a few times. The V and J genes are TRBV6-5 and TRBJ1-2; D gene unclear. Per the germline V gene, CDR1 is MNHEY and CDR2 is SVGAGI. With 5 bases removed from V and 3 bases from J, the gap between germline ends came to 7 bases. This CDR3 contains 12 residues. The CDR3 is CASSPVDYGYTF. The CDR3 DNA follows: TGTGCCAGCAGTCCGGTTGACTATGGCTACACCTTC.

This clone showed up just a few times. The V and J genes are TRBV11-2 and TRBJ1-2; D remains ambiguous. CDR3 size: 13 residues. V was cut by 3 bases and J by 3 bases, with 8 bases left in between. Looked up from germline, CDR1 is SGHAT and CDR2 is FQNNGV. As DNA, the CDR3 is TGTGCCAGCAGCTTTCTCCAGGACTATGGCTACACCTTC. This encodes CASSFLQDYGYTF.

J is TRBJ1-2 and V is TRBV27; tentative D call: TRBD1 (5 bases). Trimming cost V 2 bases and J 4 bases, with 20 bases left between them. Germline V lookup: CDR1 MNHEY, CDR2 SMNVEV (reference sequence). The CDR3 has 17 amino acids. CDR3 DNA: TGTGCCAGCAGTTTAAAGTGGACGGCAGGACAAACCTATGGCTACACCTTC. This sequence encodes CASSLKWTAGQTYGYTF.

The chain combines TRBV2 with TRBJ1-1; TRBD1 matches 8 bases. The V gene's germline CDR1 is SNHLY and CDR2 FYNNEI. V shed 4 bases and J 3 bases; nucleotides not matched to a gene: 10. The CDR3 loop spans 16 amino acids. CDR3 residues: CASSARQGISHTEAFF. In nucleotides, the CDR3 is TGTGCCAGCAGTGCCCGACAGGGGATTTCCCACACTGAAGCTTTCTTT.

This clone was counted a few times. This sequence joins TRBV2 and TRBJ1-1, with D unclear. Germline CDR1 reads SNHLY; CDR2 reads FYNNEI. There are 13 residues in the CDR3. V was trimmed by 6 bases and J by 1 base, leaving 9 bases between them. In nucleotides, the CDR3 is TGTGCCAGCAGCGGAAGACAGAACACTGAAGCTTTCTTT. It encodes CASSGRQNTEAFF.

The chain employs TRBV30 and TRBJ2-5; TRBD1 or TRBD2 may be the D gene (6 bases each). The DNA end lines up better with TRBJ2-7; the J call may be wrong. Per germline, CDR1 GTSNPN and CDR2 SVGIG (reference sequence). The CDR3 covers 13 residues. CDR3 in amino acids: CAWSVLGGGEQYF. The CDR3 nucleotides are TGTGCCTGGAGTGTACTAGGAGGGGGCGAGCAGTACTTC.

The chain carries TRBV27 and TRBJ2-5, with TRBD1 as a possible D gene (6 bases). This CDR3 contains 12 residues. The germline CDR1 and CDR2 sequences are MNHEY and SMNVEV (reference sequence). Trimming removed 8 bases from V and 10 bases from J, with 17 bases in between. The CDR3 is CASGPGVVGQYF. CDR3 nucleotide sequence: TGTGCCAGCGGACCAGGGGTAGTCGGCCAGTACTTC.